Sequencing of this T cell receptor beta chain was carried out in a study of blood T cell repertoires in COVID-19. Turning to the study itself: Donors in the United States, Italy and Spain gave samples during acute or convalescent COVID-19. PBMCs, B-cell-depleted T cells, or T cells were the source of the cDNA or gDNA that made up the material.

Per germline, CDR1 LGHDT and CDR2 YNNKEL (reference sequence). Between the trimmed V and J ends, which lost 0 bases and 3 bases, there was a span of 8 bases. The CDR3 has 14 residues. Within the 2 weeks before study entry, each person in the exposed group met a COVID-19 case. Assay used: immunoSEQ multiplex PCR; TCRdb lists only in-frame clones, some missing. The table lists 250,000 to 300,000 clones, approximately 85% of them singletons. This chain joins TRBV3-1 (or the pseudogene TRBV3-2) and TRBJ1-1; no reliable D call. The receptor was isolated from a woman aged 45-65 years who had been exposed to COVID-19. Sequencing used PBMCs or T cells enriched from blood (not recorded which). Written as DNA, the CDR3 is TGTGCCAGCAGCCAAGATCCCCGGGACACTGAAGCTTTCTTT. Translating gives CASSQDPRDTEAFF.